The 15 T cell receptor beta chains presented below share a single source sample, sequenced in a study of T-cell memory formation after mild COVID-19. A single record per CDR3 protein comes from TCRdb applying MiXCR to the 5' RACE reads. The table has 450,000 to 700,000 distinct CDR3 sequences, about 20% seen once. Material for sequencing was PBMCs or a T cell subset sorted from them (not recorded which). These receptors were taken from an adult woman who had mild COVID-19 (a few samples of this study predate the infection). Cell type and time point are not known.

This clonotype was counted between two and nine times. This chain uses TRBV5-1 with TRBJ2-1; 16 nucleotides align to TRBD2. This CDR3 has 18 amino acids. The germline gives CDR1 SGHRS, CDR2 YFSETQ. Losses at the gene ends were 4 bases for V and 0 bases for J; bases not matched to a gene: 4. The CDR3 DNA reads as TGCGCCAGCAGCGTCGGGACTAGCGGGAGGGCCTCCTACAATGAGCAGTTCTTC. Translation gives CASSVGTSGRASYNEQFF. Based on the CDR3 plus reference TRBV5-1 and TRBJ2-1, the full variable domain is KAGVTQTPRYLIKTRGQQVTLSCSPISGHRSVSWYQQTPGQGLQFLFEYFSETQRNKGNFPGRFSGRQFSNSRSEMNVSTLELGDSALYLCASSVGTSGRASYNEQFFGPGTRLTVL.

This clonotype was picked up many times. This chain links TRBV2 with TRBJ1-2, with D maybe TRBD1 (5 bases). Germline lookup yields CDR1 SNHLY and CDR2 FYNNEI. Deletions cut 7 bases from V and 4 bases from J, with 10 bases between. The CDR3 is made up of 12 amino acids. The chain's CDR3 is CASTRQRYGYTF. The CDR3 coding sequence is TGTGCCAGCACTCGACAGCGCTATGGCTACACCTTC.

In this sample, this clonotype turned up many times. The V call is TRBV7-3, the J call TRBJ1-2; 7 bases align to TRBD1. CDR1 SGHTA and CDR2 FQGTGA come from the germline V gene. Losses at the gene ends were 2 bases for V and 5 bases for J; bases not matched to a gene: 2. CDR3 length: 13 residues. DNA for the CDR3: TGTGCCAGCAGCTTACAGGGGGGATATGGCTACACCTTC. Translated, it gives CASSLQGGYGYTF.

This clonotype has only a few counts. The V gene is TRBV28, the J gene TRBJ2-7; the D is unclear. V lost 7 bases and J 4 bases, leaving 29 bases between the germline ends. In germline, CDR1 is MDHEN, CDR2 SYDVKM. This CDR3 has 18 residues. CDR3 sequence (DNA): TGTGCCAGCATGGTTCGGCTAGTCGTCCCGTCAGCAGGATACGAGCAGTACTTC. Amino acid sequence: CASMVRLVVPSAGYEQYF.

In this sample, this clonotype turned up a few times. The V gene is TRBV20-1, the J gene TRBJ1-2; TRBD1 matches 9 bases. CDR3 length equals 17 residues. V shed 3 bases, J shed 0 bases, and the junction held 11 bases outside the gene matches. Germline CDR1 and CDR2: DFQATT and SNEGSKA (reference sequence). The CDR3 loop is CSASPRTGALSNYGYTF. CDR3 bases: TGCAGTGCTAGTCCCAGGACAGGGGCCTTATCTAACTATGGCTACACCTTC.

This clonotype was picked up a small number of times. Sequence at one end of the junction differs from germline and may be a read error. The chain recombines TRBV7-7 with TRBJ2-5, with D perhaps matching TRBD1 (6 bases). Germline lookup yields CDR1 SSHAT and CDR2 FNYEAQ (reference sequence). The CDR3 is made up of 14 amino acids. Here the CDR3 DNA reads TGTGCTAGCAGCCCATCCACAGGGTTGGAGACCCAGTACTTC. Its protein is CASSPSTGLETQYF.

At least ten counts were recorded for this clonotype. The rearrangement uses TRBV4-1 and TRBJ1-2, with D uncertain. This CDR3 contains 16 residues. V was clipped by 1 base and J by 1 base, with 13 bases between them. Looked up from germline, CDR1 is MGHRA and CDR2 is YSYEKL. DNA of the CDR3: TGCGCCAGCAGCCAAGTATGGGAACGGATTAACTATGGCTACACCTTC. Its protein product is CASSQVWERINYGYTF.

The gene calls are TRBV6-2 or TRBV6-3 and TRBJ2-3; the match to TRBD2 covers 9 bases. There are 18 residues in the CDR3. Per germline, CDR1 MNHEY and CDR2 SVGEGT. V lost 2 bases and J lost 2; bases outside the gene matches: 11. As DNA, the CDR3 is TGTGCCAGCAGTTACCCTAGTAGCGGGAGAGGCGCCACAGATACGCAGTATTTT. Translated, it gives CASSYPSSGRGATDTQYF.

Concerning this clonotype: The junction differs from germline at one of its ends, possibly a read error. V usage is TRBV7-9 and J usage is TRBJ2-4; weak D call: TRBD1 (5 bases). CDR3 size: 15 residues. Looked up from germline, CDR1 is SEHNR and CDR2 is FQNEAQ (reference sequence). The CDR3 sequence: CASSLVDTRKNIQYF. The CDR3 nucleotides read TGTGCCAGCAGCTTAGTGGACACCCGGAAAAATATTCAGTACTTC.

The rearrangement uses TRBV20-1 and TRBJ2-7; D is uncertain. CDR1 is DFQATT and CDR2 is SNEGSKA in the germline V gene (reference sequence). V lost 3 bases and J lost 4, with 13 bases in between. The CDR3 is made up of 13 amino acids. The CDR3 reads CSARDFAEYEQYF. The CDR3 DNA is TGCAGTGCTAGGGATTTTGCAGAATACGAGCAGTACTTC.

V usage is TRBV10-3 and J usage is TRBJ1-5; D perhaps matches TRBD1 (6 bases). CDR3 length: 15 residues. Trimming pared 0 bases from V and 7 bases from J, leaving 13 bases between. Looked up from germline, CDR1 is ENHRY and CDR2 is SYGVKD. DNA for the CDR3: TGTGCCATCAGTGAGTCCACAGGGAATTGGCAGCCCCAGCATTTT. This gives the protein CAISESTGNWQPQHF.

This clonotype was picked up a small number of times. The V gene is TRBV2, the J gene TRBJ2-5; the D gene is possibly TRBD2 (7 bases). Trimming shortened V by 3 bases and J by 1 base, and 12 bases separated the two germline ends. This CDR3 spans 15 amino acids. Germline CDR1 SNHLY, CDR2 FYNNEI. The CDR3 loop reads CASSDGGTSQETQYF. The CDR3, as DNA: TGTGCCAGCAGTGACGGGGGGACAAGCCAAGAGACCCAGTACTTC.

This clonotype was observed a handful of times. The CDR3 nucleotides read TGTGCCAGCAGCTTAAGCCTAGTACACACCTCTAACTATGGCTACACCTTC. Protein: CASSLSLVHTSNYGYTF. V usage is TRBV7-3 and J usage is TRBJ1-2; no definite D call. Germline values: CDR1 SGHTA, CDR2 FQGTGA. The length of the CDR3 is 17 residues. V was clipped by 1 base and J by 0 bases, with 15 bases between them.

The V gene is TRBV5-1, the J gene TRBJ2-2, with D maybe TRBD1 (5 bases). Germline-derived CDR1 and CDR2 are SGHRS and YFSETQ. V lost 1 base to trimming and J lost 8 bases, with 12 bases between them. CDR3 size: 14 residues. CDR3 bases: TGCGCCAGCAGCTTGATGGCAGGGTCGGGGGAGCTGTTTTTT. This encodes CASSLMAGSGELFF.

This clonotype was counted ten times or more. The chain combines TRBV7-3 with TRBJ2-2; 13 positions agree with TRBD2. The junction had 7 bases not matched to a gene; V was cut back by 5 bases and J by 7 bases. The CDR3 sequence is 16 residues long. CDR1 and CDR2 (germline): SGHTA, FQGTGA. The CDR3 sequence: CASSPALAGGNGELFF. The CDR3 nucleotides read TGTGCCAGCAGCCCCGCACTAGCGGGAGGGAACGGGGAGCTGTTTTTT.